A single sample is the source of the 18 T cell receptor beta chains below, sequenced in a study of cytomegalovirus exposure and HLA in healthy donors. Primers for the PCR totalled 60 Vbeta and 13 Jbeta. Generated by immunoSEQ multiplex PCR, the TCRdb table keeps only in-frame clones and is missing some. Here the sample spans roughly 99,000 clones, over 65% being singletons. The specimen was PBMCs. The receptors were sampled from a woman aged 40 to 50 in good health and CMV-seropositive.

CDR3 sequence reads: CASSFPAGELFF. CDR3 sequence (DNA): TGTGCCAGCAGTTTCCCGGCCGGGGAGCTGTTTTTT. V and J are TRBV27 and TRBJ2-2; the D is unclear. The CDR3 extends over 12 amino acids. V dropped 3 bases and J dropped 6 bases, with 5 bases sitting between them. The germline gives CDR1 MNHEY, CDR2 SMNVEV (reference sequence).

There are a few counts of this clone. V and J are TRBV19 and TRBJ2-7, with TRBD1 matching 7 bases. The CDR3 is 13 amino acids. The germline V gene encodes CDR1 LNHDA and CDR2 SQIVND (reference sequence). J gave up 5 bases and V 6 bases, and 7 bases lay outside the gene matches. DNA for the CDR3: TGTGCCAGTAGGAGGGGACAGCAGGACGAGCAGTACTTC. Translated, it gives CASRRGQQDEQYF.

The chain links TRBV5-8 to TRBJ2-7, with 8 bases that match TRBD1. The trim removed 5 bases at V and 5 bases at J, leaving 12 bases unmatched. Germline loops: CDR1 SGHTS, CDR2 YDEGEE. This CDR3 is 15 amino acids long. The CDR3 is CASRLSGTGRHEQYF. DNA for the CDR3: TGTGCCAGCAGACTTTCCGGGACAGGTCGACACGAGCAGTACTTC. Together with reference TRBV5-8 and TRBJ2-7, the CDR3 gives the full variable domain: EAGVTQSPTHLIKTRGQQATLRCSPISGHTSVYWYQQALGLGLQFLLWYDEGEERNRGNFPPRFSGRQFPNYSSELNVNALELEDSALYLCASRLSGTGRHEQYFGPGTRLTVT.

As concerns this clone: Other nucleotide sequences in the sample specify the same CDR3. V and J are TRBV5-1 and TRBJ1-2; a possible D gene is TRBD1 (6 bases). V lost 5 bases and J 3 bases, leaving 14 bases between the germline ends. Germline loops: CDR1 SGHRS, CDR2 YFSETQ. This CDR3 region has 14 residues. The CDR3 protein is CASRRQGNDYGYTF. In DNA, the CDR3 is TGCGCCAGCAGGCGTCAGGGGAACGACTATGGCTACACCTTC.

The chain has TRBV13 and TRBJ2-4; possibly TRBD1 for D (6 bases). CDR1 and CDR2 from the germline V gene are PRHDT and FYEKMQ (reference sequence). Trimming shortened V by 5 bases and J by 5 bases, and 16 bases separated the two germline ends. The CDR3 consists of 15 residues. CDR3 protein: CASSLPGTNENIQYF. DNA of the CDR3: TGTGCCAGCAGCCTCCCCGGGACAAACGAAAACATTCAGTACTTC.

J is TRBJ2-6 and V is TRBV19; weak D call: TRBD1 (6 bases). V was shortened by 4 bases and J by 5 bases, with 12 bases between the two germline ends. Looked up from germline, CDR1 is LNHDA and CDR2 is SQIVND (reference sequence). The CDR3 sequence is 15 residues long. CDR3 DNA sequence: TGTGCCAGTAGTACACAGGGAGCTAGGGCCAACGTCCTGACTTTC. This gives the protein CASSTQGARANVLTF.

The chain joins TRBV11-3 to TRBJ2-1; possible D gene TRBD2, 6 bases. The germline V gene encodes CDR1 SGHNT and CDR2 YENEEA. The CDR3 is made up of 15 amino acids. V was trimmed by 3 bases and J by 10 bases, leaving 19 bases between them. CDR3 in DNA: TGTGCCAGCAGCTTCGCCTCAGACGGGGGATGGGAGCAGTTCTTC. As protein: CASSFASDGGWEQFF. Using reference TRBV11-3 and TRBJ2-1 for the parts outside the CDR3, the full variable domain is EAGVVQSPRYKIIEKKQPVAFWCNPISGHNTLYWYLQNLGQGPELLIRYENEEAVDDSQLPKDRFSAERLKGVDSTLKIQPAELGDSAVYLCASSFASDGGWEQFFGPGTRLTVL.

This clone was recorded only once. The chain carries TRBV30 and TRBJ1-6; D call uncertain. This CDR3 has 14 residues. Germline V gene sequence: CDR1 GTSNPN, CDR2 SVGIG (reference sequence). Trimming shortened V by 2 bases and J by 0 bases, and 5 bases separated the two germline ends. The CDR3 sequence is CAWSTTSYNSPLHF. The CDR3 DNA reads TGTGCCTGGAGTACTACCTCCTATAATTCACCCCTCCACTTT.

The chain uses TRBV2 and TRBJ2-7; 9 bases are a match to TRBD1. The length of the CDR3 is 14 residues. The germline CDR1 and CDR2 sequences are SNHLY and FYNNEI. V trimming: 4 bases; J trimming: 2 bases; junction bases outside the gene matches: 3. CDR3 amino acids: CASSGQGGAYEQYF. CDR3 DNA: TGTGCCAGCAGTGGACAGGGGGGCGCCTACGAGCAGTACTTC.

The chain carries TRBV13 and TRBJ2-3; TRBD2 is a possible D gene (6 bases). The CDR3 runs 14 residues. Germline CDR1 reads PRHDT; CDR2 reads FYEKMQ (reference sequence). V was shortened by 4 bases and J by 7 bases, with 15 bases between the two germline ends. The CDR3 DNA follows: TGTGCCAGCAGCTCCTGGGACTCTCGGAATACGCAGTATTTT. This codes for CASSSWDSRNTQYF.

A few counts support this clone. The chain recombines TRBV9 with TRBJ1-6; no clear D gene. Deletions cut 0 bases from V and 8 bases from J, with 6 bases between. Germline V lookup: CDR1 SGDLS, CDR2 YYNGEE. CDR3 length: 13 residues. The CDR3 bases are TGTGCCAGCAGCGTAGCTCGGGATTCACCCCTCCACTTT. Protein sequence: CASSVARDSPLHF.

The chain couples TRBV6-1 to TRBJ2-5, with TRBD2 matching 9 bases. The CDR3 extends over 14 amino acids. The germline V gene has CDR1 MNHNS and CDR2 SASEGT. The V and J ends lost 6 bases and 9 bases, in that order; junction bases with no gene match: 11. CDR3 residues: CASREEGGGAAQYF. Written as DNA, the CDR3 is TGTGCCAGCAGGGAGGAAGGCGGGGGGGCGGCCCAGTACTTC.

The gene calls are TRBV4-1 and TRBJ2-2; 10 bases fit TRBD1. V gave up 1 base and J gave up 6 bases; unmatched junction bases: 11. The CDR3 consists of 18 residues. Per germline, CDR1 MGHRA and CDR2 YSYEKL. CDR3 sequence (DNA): TGCGCCAGCAGCCAAGTTCCCCTGGGACAGGGGAGATCCGGGGAGCTGTTTTTT. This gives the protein CASSQVPLGQGRSGELFF.

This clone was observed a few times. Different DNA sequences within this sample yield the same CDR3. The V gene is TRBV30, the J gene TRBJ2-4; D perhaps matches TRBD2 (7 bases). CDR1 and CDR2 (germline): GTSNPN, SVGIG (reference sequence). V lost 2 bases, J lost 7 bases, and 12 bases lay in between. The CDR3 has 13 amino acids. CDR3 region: CAWSRGAENIQYF. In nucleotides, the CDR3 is TGTGCCTGGAGTCGGGGGGCTGAGAACATTCAGTACTTC.

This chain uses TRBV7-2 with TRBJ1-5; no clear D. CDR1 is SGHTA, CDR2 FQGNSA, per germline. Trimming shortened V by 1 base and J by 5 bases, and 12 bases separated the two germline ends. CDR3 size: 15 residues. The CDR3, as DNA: TGTGCCAGCAGCTTAGTCGCGGGTGGTGATCAGCCCCAGCATTTT. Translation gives CASSLVAGGDQPQHF. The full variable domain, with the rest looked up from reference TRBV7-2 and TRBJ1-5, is GAGVSQSPSNKVTEKGKDVELRCDPISGHTALYWYRQSLGQGLEFLIYFQGNSAPDKSGLPSDRFSAERTGGSVSTLTIQRTQQEDSAVYLCASSLVAGGDQPQHFGDGTRLSIL.

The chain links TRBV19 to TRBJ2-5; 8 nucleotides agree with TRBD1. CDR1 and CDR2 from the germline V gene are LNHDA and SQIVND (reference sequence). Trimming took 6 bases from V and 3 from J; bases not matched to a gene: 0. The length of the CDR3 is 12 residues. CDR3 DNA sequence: TGTGCCAGTAGACAGGGGGAAGAGACCCAGTACTTC. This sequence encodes CASRQGEETQYF.

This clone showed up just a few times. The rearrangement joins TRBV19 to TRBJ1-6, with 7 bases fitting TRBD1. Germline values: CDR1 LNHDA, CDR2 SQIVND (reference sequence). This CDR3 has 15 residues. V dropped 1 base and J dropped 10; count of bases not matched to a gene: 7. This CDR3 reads CASSIGATGSSPLHF. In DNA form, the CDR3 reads TGTGCCAGTAGTATAGGTGCGACAGGGTCATCACCCCTCCACTTT.

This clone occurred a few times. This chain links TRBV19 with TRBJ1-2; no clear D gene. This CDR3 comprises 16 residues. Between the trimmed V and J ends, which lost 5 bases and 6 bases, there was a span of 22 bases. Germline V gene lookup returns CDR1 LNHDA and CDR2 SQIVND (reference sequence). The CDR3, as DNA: TGTGCCAGTAGTCGGGCGCCGGGAACGCTTTTCGATGGCTACACCTTC. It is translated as CASSRAPGTLFDGYTF.